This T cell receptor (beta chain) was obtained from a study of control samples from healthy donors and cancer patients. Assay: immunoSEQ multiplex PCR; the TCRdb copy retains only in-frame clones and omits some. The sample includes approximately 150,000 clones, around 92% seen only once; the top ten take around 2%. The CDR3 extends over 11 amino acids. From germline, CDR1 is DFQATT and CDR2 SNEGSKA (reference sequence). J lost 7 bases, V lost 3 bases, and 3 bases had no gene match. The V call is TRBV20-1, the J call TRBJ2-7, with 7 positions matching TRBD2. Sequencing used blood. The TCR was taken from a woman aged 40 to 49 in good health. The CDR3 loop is CSARGGKEQYF. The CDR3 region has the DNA TGCAGTGCTAGGGGAGGGAAGGAGCAGTACTTC.